This T cell receptor (beta chain) was obtained from a study of PD-L1 blockade in urothelial cancer (dated by TCRdb to about 2017). Looking at the study overall: Every patient began therapy in about 2014 and was given atezolizumab 1,200 mg intravenously every 3 weeks. Pretreatment blood TCR-seq was available for twenty-nine patients, at least one posttreatment blood collection was obtained for roughly 24 patients, and tumor TCR-seq was available for roughly 24 patients. Blood samples were analyzed 3 weeks after the start of treatment (second dose) and 6 weeks after the start of treatment. Durable clinical benefit meant progression-free survival longer than 6 months, and TCR features were also tested against progression-free and overall survival. Pretreatment tumor samples and matched peripheral blood, collected serially before and after atezolizumab treatment, underwent TCR sequencing. An ECOG performance status of 0 or 1 was recorded for the patients, and 0 to 3 prior chemotherapy regimens had been received by the patients. Twenty-five of 29 patients were males with bladder-origin urothelial cancer, and 18 of 29 reported a prior smoking history. In the same patients who had TCR sequencing, pretreatment tumors also underwent whole exome sequencing and RNA sequencing. An exploratory multi-omic analysis was conducted of the somatic, immune and clinical correlates of response to PD-L1 blockade with atezolizumab in urothelial cancer. Blood samples gave median yields of around 150,000 T cells and around 88,000 unique TCRs, along with a median clonality of approximately 0.08. Durable clinical benefit was achieved by nine patients and was not achieved by 20 patients. Overall study results and their limits: Because of the small sample size (n of about 30) and the many exploratory analyses performed, the results are intended to be regarded as hypothesis-generating. Improved progression-free and overall survival was found to be associated with pretreatment peripheral blood TCR clonality below the median. Among patients with durable benefit, tumor-associated TCR clones showed greater expansion in peripheral blood 3 weeks after treatment started (n ≈ 22, p = 0.022).

Taken from the germline V gene, the CDR1 and CDR2 loops are SGHRS and YFSETQ. V is trimmed back by 4 bases and J by 3 bases, and the junction contains 5 bases that no gene match accounts for. The CDR3 contains 14 residues, cysteine and phenylalanine counted. The only DNA kept is the CDR3, 42 bases in frame from the first base. To note about this clone: No antigen is known for it. Base qualities are not at hand, and no much larger clone is one base apart.

Synthetic TCR analog templates were spiked into each PCR to estimate absolute template abundance from read counts. TCRbeta CDR3 regions were amplified from genomic DNA with bias-controlled V and J gene primers using the immunoSEQ assay. Rearranged TCRbeta segments were sequenced at approximately 20X coverage. Turning to the authors' computational methods: Clustering was used to correct sequencing errors, and CDR3s were annotated against IMGT to assign V, D and J genes. Only productive TCRbeta rearrangements were used in downstream analyses, excluding out-of-frame or stop-codon sequences. Clonality was computed as one minus Shannon entropy normalized by the log of the number of unique productive sequences. Fisher's exact test with Benjamini-Hochberg correction, using a cutoff of adjusted p below 0.01, was how clones that differed between time points or between blood and tumor were identified. TCRdb retrieved this table from immuneACCESS and kept in-frame rearrangements only. Not all clones are present; in checked studies, unresolved V genes account for under half, and no reason is known for the remainder. That table gives V, J and clone size, and the DNA gave D and trimming. This sample gives 15,000 to 20,000 clones in total; roughly four fifths of them show up just once. The ten largest make up 1.5% to 2% of the sample.

What the time point label conveys for this sample: peripheral blood 6 weeks after treatment start. A cohort of some 29 patients with locally advanced or metastatic urothelial carcinoma, treated at Memorial Sloan Kettering on a trial protocol, was included. Peripheral blood mononuclear cells were collected pretreatment and during treatment, at between 1 and 8 total time points per patient. The Qiagen DNeasy Blood extraction kit was used to purify genomic DNA from total PBMCs and tumor samples. PBMCs were collected pretreatment and during treatment and were isolated and stored as previously described.

This clonotype was obtained from a man aged 45-60 years with urothelial cancer. This chain is built from TRBV5-1 and TRBJ2-5, and TRBD1 aligns with 8 junction nucleotides. This material consisted of PBMCs, taken around atezolizumab (anti-PD-L1) treatment. At the DNA level, the sequence is TGCGCCAGCAGCCTTGACAGGGGTGAAGAGACCCAGTACTTC. Its protein product is CASSLDRGEETQYF.